The 7 T cell receptor beta chains below were found in one sample sequenced in a study of T cell repertoires in cytomegalovirus infection. Their antigens are not known. TCRdb called the reads again in MiXCR, with one record for every CDR3 protein. The sample records some 500,000 distinct CDR3 sequences, under 45% being singletons. This specimen consisted of cultured PBMCs, obtained from culture after CMV antigen stimulation. The source of these receptors is a human donor in good health (CMV status not recorded). Some clones in this sample may be carry-over from other donors' samples.

The chain links TRBV12-3 or TRBV12-4 to TRBJ2-1, with 7 bases matching TRBD1. J lost 4 bases, V lost 5 bases, and 8 bases had no gene match. The CDR3 loop spans 15 amino acids. The chain's CDR3 is CASSPVGTEYNEQFF. In DNA, the CDR3 is TGTGCCAGCAGTCCAGTGGGGACAGAATACAATGAGCAGTTCTTC.

The chain combines TRBV12-3 or TRBV12-4 with TRBJ2-3, with D perhaps matching TRBD2 (6 bases). Trimming removed 6 bases from V and 0 bases from J, with 19 bases in between. CDR3 length equals 17 residues. The CDR3 protein is CASSPLGGVTSTDTQYF. The CDR3 DNA reads TGTGCCAGCAGCCCTCTGGGCGGGGTAACTAGCACAGATACGCAGTATTTT.

This rearrangement joins TRBV19 to TRBJ2-7; D is possibly TRBD2 (6 bases). Germline V CDR1 and CDR2: LNHDA, SQIVND (reference sequence). Deletions cut 9 bases from V and 4 bases from J, with 16 bases between. This CDR3 region has 13 residues. The CDR3 nucleotides read TGTGCCAGCTCTGAGTCTAGCGTTTACGAGCAGTACTTC. Protein product: CASSESSVYEQYF.

This clonotype has more than one count but fewer than ten. The V and J genes are TRBV7-2 and TRBJ2-7; D unresolved. V gave up 6 bases and J gave up 7 bases, with 16 bases separating them. This CDR3 has 13 amino acids. Germline CDR1 and CDR2: SGHTA and FQGNSA. The CDR3 region has the DNA TGTGCCAGCAGTCTTTTTAGCTCTGGGGAGCAGTACTTC. This translates into CASSLFSSGEQYF.

This clonotype was counted a few times. V gene TRBV7-9 combines with J gene TRBJ2-1, with D perhaps matching TRBD2 (5 bases). In germline, CDR1 is SEHNR, CDR2 FQNEAQ (reference sequence). The CDR3 spans 14 residues. The ends were cut back, 5 bases at V and 3 bases at J, with 11 bases in the middle. CDR3 protein: CASSVSAHYNEQFF. Here the CDR3 DNA reads TGTGCCAGCAGCGTTAGCGCCCACTACAATGAGCAGTTCTTC.

This clonotype was observed at least ten times. The chain uses TRBV7-2 and TRBJ1-3, with unresolved D. The CDR3 runs to 14 residues. CDR1 SGHTA and CDR2 FQGNSA come from the germline V gene. Trimming took off 3 bases at V and 0 bases at J, with 6 bases between the two ends. CDR3 amino acids: CASSFGVSGNTIYF. The CDR3 DNA reads as TGTGCCAGCAGCTTTGGGGTCTCTGGAAACACCATATATTTT.

This clonotype was observed a handful of times. J is TRBJ2-1 and V is TRBV7-6; TRBD2 might be the D (6 bases). Germline V gene sequence: CDR1 SGHVS, CDR2 FNYEAQ. The CDR3 is 14 amino acids. The V and J ends lost 2 bases and 10 bases respectively, with 15 bases between them. The CDR3 loop reads CASSLSFGAGEQFF. The CDR3 nucleotides are TGTGCCAGCAGCTTAAGTTTCGGGGCGGGGGAGCAGTTCTTC.